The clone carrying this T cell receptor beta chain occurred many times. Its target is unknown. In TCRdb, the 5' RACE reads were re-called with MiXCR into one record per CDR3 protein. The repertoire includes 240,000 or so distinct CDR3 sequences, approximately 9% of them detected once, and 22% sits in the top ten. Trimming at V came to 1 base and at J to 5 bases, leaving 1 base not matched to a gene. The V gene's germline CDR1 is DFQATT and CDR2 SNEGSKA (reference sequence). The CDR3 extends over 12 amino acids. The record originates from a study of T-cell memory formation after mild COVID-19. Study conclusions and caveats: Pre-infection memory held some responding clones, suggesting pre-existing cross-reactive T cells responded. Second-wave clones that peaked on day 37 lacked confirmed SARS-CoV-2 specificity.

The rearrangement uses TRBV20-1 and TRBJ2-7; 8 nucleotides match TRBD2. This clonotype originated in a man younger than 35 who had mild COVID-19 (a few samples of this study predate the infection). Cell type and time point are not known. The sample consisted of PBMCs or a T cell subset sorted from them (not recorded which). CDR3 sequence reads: CSARVGGDEQYF. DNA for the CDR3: TGCAGTGCTAGAGTCGGGGGGGACGAGCAGTACTTC.